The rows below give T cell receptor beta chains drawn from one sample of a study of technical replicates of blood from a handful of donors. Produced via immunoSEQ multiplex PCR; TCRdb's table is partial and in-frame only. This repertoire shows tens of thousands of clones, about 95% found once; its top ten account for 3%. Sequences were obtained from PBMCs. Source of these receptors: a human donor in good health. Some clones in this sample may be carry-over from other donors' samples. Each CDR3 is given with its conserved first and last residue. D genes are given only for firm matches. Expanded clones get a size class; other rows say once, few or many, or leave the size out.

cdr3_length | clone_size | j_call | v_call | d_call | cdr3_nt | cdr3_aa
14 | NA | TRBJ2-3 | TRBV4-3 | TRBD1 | TGCGCCAGCAGCCAACGGACAGGAGTTGGTAAGCAGTATTTT | CASSQRTGVGKQYF
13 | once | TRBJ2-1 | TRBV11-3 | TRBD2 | TGTGCCAGCAGCTTAGACCCTAGCGGGGAGCAGTTCTTC | CASSLDPSGEQFF
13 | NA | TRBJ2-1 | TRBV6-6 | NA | TGTGCCAGCAGCCAGACGGAGTTTAATGAGCAGTTCTTC | CASSQTEFNEQFF
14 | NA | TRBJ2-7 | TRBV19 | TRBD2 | TGTGCCAGTAGCCGACGGGGGGTTGCCTACGAGCAGTACTTC | CASSRRGVAYEQYF
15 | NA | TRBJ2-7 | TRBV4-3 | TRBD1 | TGCGCCAGCAGCCAAGAAAGGGACAGGGACGTCGAGCAGTACTTC | CASSQERDRDVEQYF
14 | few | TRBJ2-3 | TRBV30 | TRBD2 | TGTGCCTGGAGTGTGCTAGCGGGAAGGGATACGCAGTATTTT | CAWSVLAGRDTQYF
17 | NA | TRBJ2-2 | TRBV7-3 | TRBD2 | TGTGCCAGCAGCCGATGGACTAGCGGCGCGAACACCGGGGAGCTGTTTTTT | CASSRWTSGANTGELFF
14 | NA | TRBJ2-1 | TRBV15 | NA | TGTGCCACCAGCAGAGATAAGCTAGCGCGTGAGCAGTTCTTC | CATSRDKLAREQFF
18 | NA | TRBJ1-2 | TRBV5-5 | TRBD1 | TGTGCCAGCAGGCAAACCGGGACAGGCTCTGGAGCCCTCTATGGCTACACCTTC | CASRQTGTGSGALYGYTF
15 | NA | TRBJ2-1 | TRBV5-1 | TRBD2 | TGCGCCAGCAGCCCTCTAGCGGGGGCCCACAATGAGCAGTTCTTC | CASSPLAGAHNEQFF
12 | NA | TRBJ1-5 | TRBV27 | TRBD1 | TGTGCCAGCAGTGCCTACAGGGGACCCCAGCATTTT | CASSAYRGPQHF
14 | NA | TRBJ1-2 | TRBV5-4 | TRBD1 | TGTGCCAGCAGCTTGGGGGACAGGGTATCGGGCTACACCTTC | CASSLGDRVSGYTF
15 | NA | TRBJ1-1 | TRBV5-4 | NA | TGTGCCAGCAGCTCCCCAACGGTCGAATTGGCTGAAGCTTTCTTT | CASSSPTVELAEAFF
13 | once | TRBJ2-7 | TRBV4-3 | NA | TGCGCCAGCAGCCAGGGCGACAGGAACGAGCAGTACTTC | CASSQGDRNEQYF
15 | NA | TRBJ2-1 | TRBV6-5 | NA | TGTGCCAGCAGCCCCGGTTCGAGCGGGTACAATGAGCAGTTCTTC | CASSPGSSGYNEQFF
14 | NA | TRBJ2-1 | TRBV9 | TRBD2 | TGTGCCAGCAGCGTTAGCGGGAGGGACAATGAGCAGTTCTTC | CASSVSGRDNEQFF
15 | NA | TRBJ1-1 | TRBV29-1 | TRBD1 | TGCAGCGTTGAAGAGGGGTCGGACAGGGACACTGAAGCTTTCTTT | CSVEEGSDRDTEAFF
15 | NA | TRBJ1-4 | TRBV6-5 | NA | TGTGCCAGCAGTTACCAGTCGGGGGCTAATGAAAAACTGTTTTTT | CASSYQSGANEKLFF
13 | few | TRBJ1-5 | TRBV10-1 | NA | TGCGCCAGCAGTTACCGCGGGTTTCAGCCCCAGCATTTT | CASSYRGFQPQHF
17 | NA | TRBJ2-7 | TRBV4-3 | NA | TGCGCCAGCAGCCAAGAAGGAGGGCTCATCATGCCCTACGAGCAGTACTTC | CASSQEGGLIMPYEQYF
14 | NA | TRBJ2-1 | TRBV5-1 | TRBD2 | TGCGCCAGCAGTGGACTAGCGGGGCTTAATGAGCAGTTCTTC | CASSGLAGLNEQFF
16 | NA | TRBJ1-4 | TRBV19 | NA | TGTGCCAGTAGTATAGGTTCATTACAGGGTAATGAAAAACTGTTTTTT | CASSIGSLQGNEKLFF
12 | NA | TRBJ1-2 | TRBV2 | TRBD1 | TGTGCCAGCAGAACAGGGGGAGGTGGCTACACCTTC | CASRTGGGGYTF
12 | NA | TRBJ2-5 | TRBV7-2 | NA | TGTGCCAGCAGCCCCACTATACAGACCCAGTACTTC | CASSPTIQTQYF
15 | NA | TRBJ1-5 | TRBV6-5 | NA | TGTGCCAGCAGTTCCGTAACAGGAGGCAATCAGCCCCAGCATTTT | CASSSVTGGNQPQHF
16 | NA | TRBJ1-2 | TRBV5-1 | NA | TGCGCCAGCAGCTTGGGTGTAGGGATTGGGAGTGATGGCTACACCTTC | CASSLGVGIGSDGYTF
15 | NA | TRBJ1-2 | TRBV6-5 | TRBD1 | TGTGCCAGCAGTTACTCCCGACAGGGGACGTTTGGCTACACCTTC | CASSYSRQGTFGYTF
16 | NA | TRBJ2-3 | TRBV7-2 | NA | TGTGCCAGCAGCCCCCCGCGACAAGGGAGAGGAGATACGCAGTATTTT | CASSPPRQGRGDTQYF
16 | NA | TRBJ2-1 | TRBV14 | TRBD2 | TGTGCCAGCAGCCGAGGTCTAGCGGGGGGGCTAAATGAGCAGTTCTTC | CASSRGLAGGLNEQFF
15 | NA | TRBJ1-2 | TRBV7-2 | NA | TGTGCCAGCAGCTTACTTGGGAGCTTAAACTATGGCTACACCTTC | CASSLLGSLNYGYTF
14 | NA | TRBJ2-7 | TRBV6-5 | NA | TGTGCCAGCAGTTACTCTCCAGGGTACTACGAGCAGTACTTC | CASSYSPGYYEQYF
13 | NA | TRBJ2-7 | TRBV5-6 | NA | TGTGCCAGCAGCTCCCCTTGGGGCAACGAGCAGTACTTC | CASSSPWGNEQYF